This is a list of T cell receptor beta chains from one sample in a study of blood T cell repertoires in COVID-19. Generated by immunoSEQ multiplex PCR, the TCRdb table keeps only in-frame clones and is missing some. This repertoire shows 400,000 to 450,000 clones, roughly 89% found once; its top ten account for roughly 0.76%. Sequencing input: peripheral blood. The receptors were gathered from a man between 18 and 35 years old with COVID-19, enrolled during active disease. Both conserved end residues are trimmed from each CDR3. A D gene is named only where the DNA matches it firmly.

d_call	v_call	cdr3_aa
NA	TRBV20-1	SASRGSEDYEQY
NA	TRBV5-1	ASSLGQENTGELF
TRBD1	TRBV7-9	ASSPDRGSAETQY
NA	TRBV3-1/TRBV3-2	ASSPRQIGEQY
TRBD1	TRBV27	ASSGIPQGAPNEKLF
TRBD1	TRBV6-7	ASLVQGVLSNQPQH
NA	TRBV7-9	ASTSRSGNTIY
NA	TRBV5-4	ASSSGGRALLGNIQY
TRBD2	TRBV6-5	ASIRTSGTETQY
NA	TRBV29-1	SVSPGRYEQY
NA	TRBV9	ASSVGVSGRASTDTQY
NA	TRBV21-1	ASSPGGTGGNEQF
NA	TRBV24-1	ATSEAQWEWRQPQH
NA	TRBV12-3/TRBV12-4	ASTLGGEQY
TRBD1	TRBV2	ASKGQGLDEQY
TRBD2	TRBV6-2/TRBV6-3	ASSQPGLAGLRKETQY
NA	TRBV7-2	ASSLGLGGNEQF
TRBD1	TRBV5-1	ASSQGQGGTEAF
TRBD2	TRBV5-4	ASSLEAGGSQETQY
TRBD1	TRBV7-8	ASTMTGGLSGELF
NA	TRBV3-1/TRBV3-2	ASSQGTVNSPLH
NA	TRBV7-9	ASSVTGNPYEQY
TRBD1	TRBV27	ASTSLQGTNTGELF
NA	TRBV2	ASTKLRQATQETQY
NA	TRBV6-5	ASSRTGMNTEAF
NA	TRBV24-1	ATSDSSTSSGEQF
NA	TRBV28	ASRGQGLYGYT
TRBD1	TRBV3-1/TRBV3-2	ASSPTGTVKETQY
NA	TRBV11-2	ASSLAAAQTLH
TRBD1	TRBV29-1	SVEVGQGDATNEKLF
TRBD2	TRBV3-1/TRBV3-2	ASSQRPGLATLRNYEQY
NA	TRBV5-1	ASSTGGNTGELF
TRBD1	TRBV4-1	ASSPTGAGYGYT
NA	TRBV5-1	ASSSGTPILEQF
TRBD1	TRBV11-3	ASSLVGQENEKLF
TRBD2	TRBV13	ASSFTGGLAGYNEQF
NA	TRBV7-6	ASSLESGVNTGELF
NA	TRBV7-9	ASSLGHRVDYGYT
TRBD2	TRBV18	ASSPRRTSGDEQY
NA	TRBV6-1	ASSEGQSNYGYT
NA	TRBV6-1	ASSEWAVRNTGELF
TRBD2	TRBV19	ASSRVAGGLNEQF
TRBD1	TRBV19	ASSIGQGTYEQY
TRBD1	TRBV6-5	ASSYGTGNQPQH
NA	TRBV15	ATSRESSSYYNEQF
TRBD1	TRBV9	ASSVRTGETQY
TRBD1	TRBV6-1	ASSERRDSIREQF
TRBD2	TRBV30	AWTSGRAPDTQY
NA	TRBV12-3/TRBV12-4	ASSLQGGYGYT
NA	TRBV25-1	ASSNSDTQY
TRBD2	TRBV24-1	ATSEASGGETQY
NA	TRBV7-8	ASSLGRGGYEQY
TRBD2	TRBV7-3	ASSLMVAGVRTGELF
TRBD2	TRBV5-1	ASSLLPGLAIHEQF
TRBD2	TRBV27	ASSSSPGLAYEQY